A single sample is the source of the 6 T cell receptor beta chains below, sequenced in a study of shared clonotypes between healthy human individuals. CD45RO-negative, CCR7-selected cells formed the naive CD8 fraction, which excluded terminally differentiated effector memory CD45RA+ cells. Clones were read by immunoSEQ multiplex PCR, and TCRdb kept only the in-frame ones, dropping some. The table has roughly 1,800,000 clones, about 94% seen once. Sequencing used naive CD8+ T cells sorted from blood. All receptors come from a man younger than 35 in good health.

The rearrangement links TRBV27 to TRBJ2-5; 8 nucleotides align to TRBD1. Germline V gene lookup returns CDR1 MNHEY and CDR2 SMNVEV (reference sequence). CDR3 length: 14 residues. J was trimmed by 2 bases and V by 4 bases; bases with no gene match: 3. The CDR3 loop is CASSWTGRQETQYF. DNA of the CDR3: TGTGCCAGCAGTTGGACAGGGCGGCAAGAGACCCAGTACTTC.

The chain recombines TRBV15 with TRBJ2-3; tentatively, D is TRBD1 (5 bases). The V end lost 7 bases, the J end lost 3 bases, and 20 bases lay between the germline ends. Per the germline V gene, CDR1 is LNHNV and CDR2 is YYDKDF (reference sequence). The CDR3 spans 16 residues. The CDR3 DNA is TGTGCCACCACCGTAGGGGCACTCCAAGCAACAGATACGCAGTATTTT. Protein product: CATTVGALQATDTQYF. The variable domain in full, with the rest retrieved from reference TRBV15 and TRBJ2-3, is DAMVIQNPRYQVTQFGKPVTLSCSQTLNHNVMYWYQQKSSQAPKLLFHYYDKDFNNEADTPDNFQSRRPNTSFCFLDIRSPGLGDTAMYLCATTVGALQATDTQYFGPGTRLTVL.

The chain uses TRBV13 and TRBJ2-5, with 11 bases that match TRBD2. After removal of 6 bases from V and 5 bases from J, the junction contained 8 bases not matched to a gene. The CDR3 runs to 15 residues. The germline V gene encodes CDR1 PRHDT and CDR2 FYEKMQ (reference sequence). The CDR3, as DNA: TGTGCCAGCAGACCCCAACTAGCGGGAGAGGAGACCCAGTACTTC. The encoded protein is CASRPQLAGEETQYF.

V gene TRBV5-6 combines with J gene TRBJ1-2, with 7 bases lining up with TRBD1. The CDR3 is 15 amino acids. The J segment lost 1 base and the V segment lost 4 bases, leaving 7 bases of the junction unmatched. Germline CDR1 SGHDT, CDR2 YYEEEE. CDR3 nucleotide sequence: TGTGCCAGCAGCCCCGGGACAGAGGATAACTATGGCTACACCTTC. This encodes CASSPGTEDNYGYTF.

This clone appeared once. The chain is built from TRBV25-1 and TRBJ1-1; 7 nucleotides align to TRBD1. Trimming removed 2 bases from V and 4 bases from J; junction bases left unmatched: 4. The CDR3 loop spans 14 amino acids. Germline CDR1 is MGHDK and CDR2 is SYGVNS. The CDR3 here is CASSEDYRGTEAFF. CDR3 DNA: TGTGCCAGCAGTGAAGATTACAGGGGCACTGAAGCTTTCTTT.

The V and J genes are TRBV9 and TRBJ2-1; D is unresolved. Germline loops: CDR1 SGDLS, CDR2 YYNGEE. This CDR3 spans 14 amino acids. Trimming shortened V by 0 bases and J by 6 bases, and 10 bases separated the two germline ends. CDR3 bases: TGTGCCAGCAGCGTAGATGGGGTCGGCAATGAGCAGTTCTTC. Its translation: CASSVDGVGNEQFF. Supplemented by reference TRBV9 and TRBJ2-1, the full variable domain reads DSGVTQTPKHLITATGQRVTLRCSPRSGDLSVYWYQQSLDQGLQFLIQYYNGEERAKGNILERFSAQQFPDLHSELNLSSLELGDSALYFCASSVDGVGNEQFFGPGTRLTVL.